These T cell receptor beta chains were read from a single sample in a study of blood T cells in healthy people across ages. Via MiXCR, TCRdb re-called the 5' RACE reads, giving one row per CDR3 protein. The sample carries around 900,000 distinct CDR3 sequences, roughly 47% recorded once. Sequenced material: blood. The receptors shown here come from a woman in her fifties or sixties in good health. The CDR3 runs from the conserved cysteine through the conserved F or W. A D gene is named only where the DNA matches it firmly. Clone size is given for some rows only: seen once, a few or many times, or a class if the clone is expanded.

CDR3 length: 12
J gene: TRBJ2-7
clone size: NA
V gene: TRBV20-1
D gene: NA
CDR3 DNA: TGCAGTGCTGACGGGTATGGCTACGAGCAGTACTTC
CDR3 protein: CSADGYGYEQYF

CDR3 length: 14
J gene: TRBJ2-5
clone size: NA
V gene: TRBV10-3
D gene: TRBD1
CDR3 DNA: TGTGCCATCAGTAAGGGACAGGGTGAGGAGACCCAGTACTTC
CDR3 protein: CAISKGQGEETQYF

CDR3 length: 14
J gene: TRBJ2-5
clone size: few
V gene: TRBV27
D gene: NA
CDR3 DNA: TGTGCCAGCAGTTTAAATGGCCCCCGGCGGACCCAGTACTTC
CDR3 protein: CASSLNGPRRTQYF

CDR3 length: 15
J gene: TRBJ2-7
clone size: few
V gene: TRBV25-1
D gene: TRBD2
CDR3 DNA: TGTGCCAGCAGTGGGGGACTAGCGAGGACCTACGAGCAGTACTTC
CDR3 protein: CASSGGLARTYEQYF

CDR3 length: 13
J gene: TRBJ2-7
clone size: few
V gene: TRBV7-2
D gene: NA
CDR3 DNA: TGTGCCAGCAGTTTAAATAGCCTGGGCGAGCAGTACTTC
CDR3 protein: CASSLNSLGEQYF

CDR3 length: 17
J gene: TRBJ1-2
clone size: once
V gene: TRBV28
D gene: NA
CDR3 DNA: TGTGCCAGCAGTTTAGGTGTCGGAGGGCCTCTTAACTATGGCTACACCTTC
CDR3 protein: CASSLGVGGPLNYGYTF

CDR3 length: 16
J gene: TRBJ2-1
clone size: NA
V gene: TRBV28
D gene: TRBD2
CDR3 DNA: TGTGCCAGCAGTTTCTCTGGTAGTAGCGGGAGTGAGGAGCAGTTCTTC
CDR3 protein: CASSFSGSSGSEEQFF

CDR3 length: 15
J gene: TRBJ1-2
clone size: few
V gene: TRBV3-1
D gene: TRBD1
CDR3 DNA: TGTGCCAGCAGCCAAGAATCGGACAGGGGACGTGGCTACACCTTC
CDR3 protein: CASSQESDRGRGYTF

CDR3 length: 15
J gene: TRBJ2-1
clone size: NA
V gene: TRBV29-1
D gene: TRBD1
CDR3 DNA: TGCAGCGTTGCTCAAGGGGGCGGTTTTTACAGTGAGCAGTTCTTC
CDR3 protein: CSVAQGGGFYSEQFF

CDR3 length: 16
J gene: TRBJ2-7
clone size: NA
V gene: TRBV5-5
D gene: TRBD2
CDR3 DNA: TGTGCCAGCAGCTTTTTAGCGGGAGAGGGGTTCTACGAGCAGTACTTC
CDR3 protein: CASSFLAGEGFYEQYF

CDR3 length: 14
J gene: TRBJ2-3
clone size: NA
V gene: TRBV6-5
D gene: NA
CDR3 DNA: TGTGCCAGCAGTTACTTGGATAAACGTGATACGCAGTATTTT
CDR3 protein: CASSYLDKRDTQYF

CDR3 length: 11
J gene: TRBJ2-1
clone size: few
V gene: TRBV6-2/TRBV6-3
D gene: NA
CDR3 DNA: TGTGCCAGTTCTTGGGGAACAGAGCAGTTCTTC
CDR3 protein: CASSWGTEQFF

CDR3 length: 14
J gene: TRBJ1-1
clone size: few
V gene: TRBV27
D gene: NA
CDR3 DNA: TGTGCCAGCAGTTTCGGGGGGGGAGGCACTGAAGCTTTCTTT
CDR3 protein: CASSFGGGGTEAFF

CDR3 length: 14
J gene: TRBJ2-2
clone size: NA
V gene: TRBV20-1
D gene: TRBD2
CDR3 DNA: TGCAGTGCTAGAGGAGGGACTAGTCACGGGGAGCTGTTTTTT
CDR3 protein: CSARGGTSHGELFF

CDR3 length: 16
J gene: TRBJ2-3
clone size: NA
V gene: TRBV20-1
D gene: NA
CDR3 DNA: TGCAGTGCTAGTACAGTACAGGCTGAGTACCCAGATACGCAGTATTTT
CDR3 protein: CSASTVQAEYPDTQYF

CDR3 length: 12
J gene: TRBJ2-2
clone size: few
V gene: TRBV29-1
D gene: NA
CDR3 DNA: TGCAGCGTTGGTTTGGGGACCGGGGAGCTGTTTTTT
CDR3 protein: CSVGLGTGELFF

CDR3 length: 16
J gene: TRBJ2-3
clone size: NA
V gene: TRBV5-1
D gene: TRBD2
CDR3 DNA: TGCGCCAGCAGGCCGGGACTAGCGTCTAGCACAGATACGCAGTATTTT
CDR3 protein: CASRPGLASSTDTQYF

CDR3 length: 14
J gene: TRBJ2-1
clone size: few
V gene: TRBV5-1
D gene: TRBD1
CDR3 DNA: TGCGCCAGCAGCCCCCGGGACAGAATAAATGAGCAGTTCTTC
CDR3 protein: CASSPRDRINEQFF

CDR3 length: 13
J gene: TRBJ1-2
clone size: NA
V gene: TRBV4-2
D gene: TRBD1
CDR3 DNA: TGTGCCAGCAGGTTGGGACAGAACTATGGCTACACCTTC
CDR3 protein: CASRLGQNYGYTF

CDR3 length: 17
J gene: TRBJ2-5
clone size: NA
V gene: TRBV7-2
D gene: TRBD2
CDR3 DNA: TGTGCCAGCAGCTTATCGCTCCTAGCGGGAGGTCAAGAGACCCAGTACTTC
CDR3 protein: CASSLSLLAGGQETQYF

CDR3 length: 18
J gene: TRBJ2-3
clone size: NA
V gene: TRBV9
D gene: TRBD2
CDR3 DNA: TGTGCCAGCAGCGTAGGAGGCAGGACTAGCGGGGTAACAGATACGCAGTATTTT
CDR3 protein: CASSVGGRTSGVTDTQYF

CDR3 length: 14
J gene: TRBJ2-4
clone size: NA
V gene: TRBV9
D gene: TRBD2
CDR3 DNA: TGTGTCAGCAGCACCCGGCCGGGAGGGGACATTCAGTACTTC
CDR3 protein: CVSSTRPGGDIQYF

CDR3 length: 14
J gene: TRBJ2-1
clone size: few
V gene: TRBV5-1
D gene: NA
CDR3 DNA: TGCGCCAGCAAGTGGGAGATCGCCTACAATGAGCAGTTCTTC
CDR3 protein: CASKWEIAYNEQFF

CDR3 length: 15
J gene: TRBJ2-7
clone size: NA
V gene: TRBV12-3/TRBV12-4
D gene: TRBD2
CDR3 DNA: TGTGCCAGCAGCCGGAGCGGGGGGCGCCACAATGAGCAGTACTTC
CDR3 protein: CASSRSGGRHNEQYF

CDR3 length: 16
J gene: TRBJ1-1
clone size: once
V gene: TRBV4-1
D gene: NA
CDR3 DNA: TGCGCCAGCAGCCAAGGGCGGAGGGGTGGGAACACTGAAGCTTTCTTT
CDR3 protein: CASSQGRRGGNTEAFF

CDR3 length: 13
J gene: TRBJ1-1
clone size: few
V gene: TRBV4-1
D gene: NA
CDR3 DNA: TGCGCCAGCAGCCCCCCCACGGACACTGAAGCTTTCTTT
CDR3 protein: CASSPPTDTEAFF

CDR3 length: 11
J gene: TRBJ2-1
clone size: few
V gene: TRBV29-1
D gene: NA
CDR3 DNA: TGCAGCGTTGAGGTTGGACATGAGCAGTTCTTC
CDR3 protein: CSVEVGHEQFF

CDR3 length: 15
J gene: TRBJ2-1
clone size: NA
V gene: TRBV7-2
D gene: TRBD2
CDR3 DNA: TGTGACAGCAGCTGGGTAGGAACTAGCGGCAGGGAGCAGTTCTTC
CDR3 protein: CDSSWVGTSGREQFF

CDR3 length: 17
J gene: TRBJ2-3
clone size: NA
V gene: TRBV7-2
D gene: TRBD2
CDR3 DNA: TGTGCCAGCAGCTTGGCCCCCGGGAGGGCTGGCACAGATACGCAGTATTTT
CDR3 protein: CASSLAPGRAGTDTQYF

CDR3 length: 14
J gene: TRBJ2-1
clone size: NA
V gene: TRBV24-1
D gene: TRBD1
CDR3 DNA: TGTGCCACCTCTCGGACAGGGTCCTACAATGAGCAGTTCTTC
CDR3 protein: CATSRTGSYNEQFF

CDR3 length: 16
J gene: TRBJ2-1
clone size: few
V gene: TRBV4-1
D gene: NA
CDR3 DNA: TGCGCCAGCAGCCAAGACCACCTCAGGGCCTACAATGAGCAGTTCTTC
CDR3 protein: CASSQDHLRAYNEQFF

CDR3 length: 14
J gene: TRBJ1-5
clone size: few
V gene: TRBV4-2
D gene: TRBD1
CDR3 DNA: TGTGCCAGCAGCCACGACAGGGGTAATCAGCCCCAGCATTTT
CDR3 protein: CASSHDRGNQPQHF

CDR3 length: 13
J gene: TRBJ1-6
clone size: NA
V gene: TRBV2
D gene: NA
CDR3 DNA: TGTGCCAGCAGTGAAGTTGCTAATTCACCCCTCCACTTT
CDR3 protein: CASSEVANSPLHF

CDR3 length: 15
J gene: TRBJ2-1
clone size: NA
V gene: TRBV28
D gene: TRBD2
CDR3 DNA: TGTGCCAGCAGTCCGGGACTAGCGGAAAACAATGAGCAGTTCTTC
CDR3 protein: CASSPGLAENNEQFF

CDR3 length: 16
J gene: TRBJ1-4
clone size: NA
V gene: TRBV12-3/TRBV12-4
D gene: TRBD1
CDR3 DNA: TGTGCCAGCAGTTTGTCTCTGTCGGGACAGAATGAAAAACTGTTTTTT
CDR3 protein: CASSLSLSGQNEKLFF

CDR3 length: 14
J gene: TRBJ2-4
clone size: NA
V gene: TRBV19
D gene: NA
CDR3 DNA: TGTGCCAGTAGTTCAACAGGTGGGGGGAACATTCAGTACTTC
CDR3 protein: CASSSTGGGNIQYF

CDR3 length: 12
J gene: TRBJ2-3
clone size: NA
V gene: TRBV6-2/TRBV6-3
D gene: NA
CDR3 DNA: TGTGCCAGCACTCCGACGACGGGGCCGCAGTATTTT
CDR3 protein: CASTPTTGPQYF

CDR3 length: 14
J gene: TRBJ2-7
clone size: many
V gene: TRBV5-1
D gene: TRBD1
CDR3 DNA: TGCGCCAGCAGCTTGGGAGGACAGGTTTACGAGCAGTACTTC
CDR3 protein: CASSLGGQVYEQYF

CDR3 length: 12
J gene: TRBJ2-4
clone size: NA
V gene: TRBV21-1
D gene: NA
CDR3 DNA: TGTGCCAGCGGGGAGCCCACAAACATTCAGTACTTC
CDR3 protein: CASGEPTNIQYF

CDR3 length: 15
J gene: TRBJ2-7
clone size: NA
V gene: TRBV18
D gene: TRBD1
CDR3 DNA: TGTGCCAGCTCACCGGACAGGACGTTGTCTTACGAGCAGTACTTC
CDR3 protein: CASSPDRTLSYEQYF

CDR3 length: 12
J gene: TRBJ2-1
clone size: NA
V gene: TRBV14
D gene: NA
CDR3 DNA: TGTGCCAGCAGCTACTCGAGAAGCCGCCAGTTCTTC
CDR3 protein: CASSYSRSRQFF

CDR3 length: 15
J gene: TRBJ2-5
clone size: NA
V gene: TRBV7-2
D gene: TRBD2
CDR3 DNA: TGTGCCAGCAGCCTAATGGGACTAGCGGAAGAGACCCAGTACTTC
CDR3 protein: CASSLMGLAEETQYF

CDR3 length: 16
J gene: TRBJ2-7
clone size: few
V gene: TRBV5-6
D gene: TRBD1
CDR3 DNA: TGTGCCAGCAGCTTGTACGGAGGACAGGGGGCTAGCGAGCAGTACTTC
CDR3 protein: CASSLYGGQGASEQYF

CDR3 length: 16
J gene: TRBJ2-3
clone size: NA
V gene: TRBV6-5
D gene: TRBD2
CDR3 DNA: TGTGCCAGCAGTTTAGGGACTAGCGGGAGTGCAGATACGCAGTATTTT
CDR3 protein: CASSLGTSGSADTQYF

CDR3 length: 15
J gene: TRBJ1-5
clone size: NA
V gene: TRBV28
D gene: NA
CDR3 DNA: TGTGCCAGCAGCCCAGTAGGGGATTTGGGTCAGCCCCAGCATTTT
CDR3 protein: CASSPVGDLGQPQHF

CDR3 length: 14
J gene: TRBJ1-3
clone size: few
V gene: TRBV12-3/TRBV12-4
D gene: NA
CDR3 DNA: TGTGCCGACGGTCAAAGGGGCTCAGGAAACACCATATATTTT
CDR3 protein: CADGQRGSGNTIYF

CDR3 length: 15
J gene: TRBJ2-2
clone size: NA
V gene: TRBV4-3
D gene: NA
CDR3 DNA: TGCGCCAGCAGCCAAGATCGGACTAACCGGAGGGAGCTGTTTTTT
CDR3 protein: CASSQDRTNRRELFF

CDR3 length: 16
J gene: TRBJ2-7
clone size: NA
V gene: TRBV20-1
D gene: TRBD2
CDR3 DNA: TGCAGTGCTAGAGGCCAGGTTAGCGGGAGAGTCTACGAGCAGTACTTC
CDR3 protein: CSARGQVSGRVYEQYF

CDR3 length: 17
J gene: TRBJ1-1
clone size: once
V gene: TRBV28
D gene: NA
CDR3 DNA: TGTGCCACCAGGGTGCTTGGGGCCGCTTGGGTGGGCACTGAAGCTTTCTTT
CDR3 protein: CATRVLGAAWVGTEAFF

CDR3 length: 19
J gene: TRBJ2-3
clone size: NA
V gene: TRBV21-1
D gene: NA
CDR3 DNA: TGTGCCAGCAGCAAAACGACAAGGGGGGACACTTCCGACCCAGATACGCAGTATTTT
CDR3 protein: CASSKTTRGDTSDPDTQYF

CDR3 length: 15
J gene: TRBJ1-1
clone size: NA
V gene: TRBV12-3/TRBV12-4
D gene: NA
CDR3 DNA: TGTGCCAGCAGTGGGGGGTCTTCGTCTAACACTGAAGCTTTCTTT
CDR3 protein: CASSGGSSSNTEAFF

CDR3 length: 13
J gene: TRBJ2-5
clone size: NA
V gene: TRBV5-1
D gene: NA
CDR3 DNA: TGCGCCAGCAGCCCACAGGGCCGGGAGACCCAGTACTTC
CDR3 protein: CASSPQGRETQYF

CDR3 length: 13
J gene: TRBJ1-2
clone size: NA
V gene: TRBV6-4
D gene: TRBD1
CDR3 DNA: TGTGCCAGCAGGGGACAGGGGGCGTATGGCTACACCTTC
CDR3 protein: CASRGQGAYGYTF

CDR3 length: 11
J gene: TRBJ2-1
clone size: few
V gene: TRBV5-1
D gene: NA
CDR3 DNA: TGCGCCAGCAGCTTGGCCTATGAGCAGTTCTTC
CDR3 protein: CASSLAYEQFF

CDR3 length: 13
J gene: TRBJ2-7
clone size: NA
V gene: TRBV7-9
D gene: NA
CDR3 DNA: TGTGCCAGCAGGGTAACAGCGACCTACGAGCAGTACTTC
CDR3 protein: CASRVTATYEQYF

CDR3 length: 17
J gene: TRBJ2-7
clone size: NA
V gene: TRBV3-1
D gene: NA
CDR3 DNA: TGTGCCAGCAGCCAAGAAAGAGACGGGACTGGGCCGTGCGAGCAGTACTTC
CDR3 protein: CASSQERDGTGPCEQYF

CDR3 length: 15
J gene: TRBJ2-3
clone size: few
V gene: TRBV7-2
D gene: TRBD2
CDR3 DNA: TGTGCCAGCAGCTCCTATAGCGGGAGCGCAGATACGCAGTATTTT
CDR3 protein: CASSSYSGSADTQYF

CDR3 length: 18
J gene: TRBJ2-4
clone size: few
V gene: TRBV6-5
D gene: NA
CDR3 DNA: TGTGCCAGCAGTCGGGCCTGGGACACCGACCTAGCCAAAAACATTCAGTACTTC
CDR3 protein: CASSRAWDTDLAKNIQYF